This T cell receptor beta chain was sequenced for a study of T-cell reconstitution after alpha-beta-depleted transplantation in children. The TCRbeta library incorporated unique molecular identifiers. MiXCR, applied by TCRdb to the PCR reads, yields one record per CDR3 protein. Of 500,000 to 650,000 distinct CDR3 sequences in the sample, under 15% were seen once. With 2 bases clipped from V and 8 bases from J, the junction kept 9 bases outside the gene matches. Germline values: CDR1 SGHTA, CDR2 FQGNSA. CDR3 length: 17 amino acids. A remark on this clonotype: Its antigen remains unknown.

General study results and limits: The origin of high day-60 TCRbeta diversity in some patients lay in surviving recipient T cells and thymic progenitors. There were reportedly several hundred expanded graft clones from which alpha-beta T cells came about two months after transplant. Counts and diversity of T cells one year after transplant came mostly from newly produced T cells.

The material sequenced was PBMCs, mostly from graft donor cells, taken 360 days after TCRalphabeta/CD19-depleted stem cell transplant. The gene calls are TRBV7-2 and TRBJ2-3, with TRBD2 identical over 14 bases. This clonotype was sampled from a male patient aged 5 to 17 who had a stem cell transplant for acute myeloid leukemia, so the T cells may come from the graft donor. CDR3 DNA: TGTGCCAGCAGCTTACTAATCGGGACTAGCGGGAGTCCTACGCAGTATTTT. Protein sequence: CASSLLIGTSGSPTQYF.